This TCR beta chain was sequenced during a study of CD8 T cells in ankylosing spondylitis. Study-wide points: Within matched ankylosing spondylitis synovial fluid, disease-linked clones were reportedly significantly enriched. Seemingly distinctive of ankylosing spondylitis blood was a TCR beta motif formed by eight highly homologous variants. Disease-linked clones displayed a CD8+ phenotype and appeared relatively rarely in peripheral blood.

The CDR3 covers 14 residues. V was cut by 5 bases and J by 0 bases, with 6 bases left in between. Germline CDR1 KGHDR, CDR2 SFDVKD. Generation of TCR beta libraries employed quantitative 5'-RACE incorporating molecular barcodes. Each CDR3 protein gets one entry after TCRdb re-called the 5' RACE reads with MiXCR. The table has roughly 240,000 distinct CDR3 sequences, roughly 8.2% seen once; the top ten hold around 4.4%. This clonotype was observed many times. The antigen is not known. Source material: blood, either unsorted or a sorted T cell fraction (not recorded which). The sequence was obtained from a female donor with ankylosing spondylitis or in good health (not recorded which). V is TRBV24-1 and J is TRBJ2-2; D is unclear. CDR3 sequence (DNA): TGTGCCACCAGTGTTGGGACGAACACCGGGGAGCTGTTTTTT. Its translation: CATSVGTNTGELFF.